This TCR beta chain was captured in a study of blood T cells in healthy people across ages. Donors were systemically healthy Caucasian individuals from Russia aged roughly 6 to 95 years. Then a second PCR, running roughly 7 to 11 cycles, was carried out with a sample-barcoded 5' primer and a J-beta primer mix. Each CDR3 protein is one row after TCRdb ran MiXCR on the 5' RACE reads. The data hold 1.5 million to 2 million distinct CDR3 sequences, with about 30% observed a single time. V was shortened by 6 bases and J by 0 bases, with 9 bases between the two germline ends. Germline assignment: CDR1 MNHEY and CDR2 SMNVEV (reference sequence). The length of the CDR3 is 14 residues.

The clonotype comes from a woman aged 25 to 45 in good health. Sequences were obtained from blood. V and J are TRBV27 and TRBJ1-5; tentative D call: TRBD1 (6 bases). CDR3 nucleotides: TGTGCCAGCAGACAGGGTTATAGCAATCAGCCCCAGCATTTT. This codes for CASRQGYSNQPQHF.